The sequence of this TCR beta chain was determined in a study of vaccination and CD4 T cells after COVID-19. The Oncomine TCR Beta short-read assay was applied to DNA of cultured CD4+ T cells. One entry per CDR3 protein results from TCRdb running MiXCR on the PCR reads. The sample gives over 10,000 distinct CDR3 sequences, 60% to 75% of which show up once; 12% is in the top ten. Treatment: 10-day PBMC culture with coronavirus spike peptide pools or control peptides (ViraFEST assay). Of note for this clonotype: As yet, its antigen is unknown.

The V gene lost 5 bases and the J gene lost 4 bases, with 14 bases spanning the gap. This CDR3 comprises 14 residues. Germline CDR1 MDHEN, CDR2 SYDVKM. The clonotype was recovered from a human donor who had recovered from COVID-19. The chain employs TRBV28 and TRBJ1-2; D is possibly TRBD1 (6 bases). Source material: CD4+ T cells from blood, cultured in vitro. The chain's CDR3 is CASSSRGPPYGYTF. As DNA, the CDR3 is TGTGCCAGCAGTAGCAGGGGCCCCCCCTATGGCTACACCTTC.